The clone carrying this T cell receptor beta chain was seen just once. Its antigen is currently unknown. The table came from immunoSEQ multiplex PCR; TCRdb's copy has only in-frame clones and leaves some out. There are roughly 53,000 clones in the sample; roughly four fifths occur only once, and 25% to 35% lies in the top ten. The CDR3 is 16 residues long. With V trimmed by 4 bases and J by 6 bases, 11 bases remained unmatched. Germline CDR1 SEHNR, CDR2 FQNEAQ (reference sequence). The record originates from a study of radiation and T cells in renal cell carcinoma. Time point noted: baseline pretreatment blood. Treatment denoted: 15 Gy SBRT to primary tumor, nephrectomy 4 weeks later. Clear cell pathology was present in this patient's renal cell carcinoma. Study-wide findings and caveats: No pretreatment tumor biopsies were available for baseline clonotypes.

The sequence was collected from a woman in her seventies with renal cell carcinoma. The sequencing here drew on blood, taken from a patient whose treatment included radiotherapy and nephrectomy. J is TRBJ2-1 and V is TRBV7-9, with 8 bases aligning to TRBD2. The CDR3 bases are TGTGCCAGCAGCTCGAAAACGGGGGGGCGTTCCAATGAGCAGTTCTTC. Its translation is CASSSKTGGRSNEQFF.